These T cell receptor beta chains were read from a single sample in a study of cytomegalovirus exposure and HLA in healthy donors. Produced via immunoSEQ multiplex PCR; TCRdb's table is partial and in-frame only. The data hold around 150,000 clones, with 66% observed a single time. Sequenced sample: PBMCs. Receptors originate from a woman aged 55-75 years in good health and CMV-seronegative. The CDR3 runs from the conserved cysteine through the conserved F or W. The D gene is left open where the match is weak. Only part of the rows carry a size: once, few, many, or a class if the clone is expanded.

CASSQDTGTGELFF TGCGCCAGCAGCCAAGATACCGGCACCGGGGAGCTGTTTTTT few TRBJ2-2 NA TRBV4-3
CASSFAGFTEAFF TGTGCCAGCAGCTTCGCCGGGTTCACTGAAGCTTTCTTT NA TRBJ1-1 NA TRBV7-2
CASSLGLADNEQFF TGTGCCAGCAGCCTGGGACTAGCGGATAATGAGCAGTTCTTC NA TRBJ2-1 TRBD2 TRBV6-5
CASSLAGGVNEQFF TGTGCCAGCAGCTTAGCGGGAGGGGTCAATGAGCAGTTCTTC NA TRBJ2-1 TRBD2 TRBV11-2
CASREGMDEQYF TGTGCCAGCCGCGAGGGTATGGACGAGCAGTACTTC NA TRBJ2-7 NA TRBV6-5
CASSRVTSPNTGELFF TGCGCCAGCAGCCGAGTGACTAGCCCGAACACCGGGGAGCTGTTTTTT NA TRBJ2-2 TRBD2 TRBV4-1
CASSPGQGRETQYF TGTGCCAGCAGCCCCGGACAGGGGAGGGAGACCCAGTACTTC NA TRBJ2-5 TRBD1 TRBV5-4
CASSQDLSAGGQNEQFF TGTGCCAGCAGCCAAGATCTCTCAGCGGGAGGGCAGAATGAGCAGTTCTTC NA TRBJ2-1 TRBD2 TRBV14
CASSWRGLGELFF TGTGCCAGCAGTTGGAGGGGACTCGGGGAGCTGTTTTTT NA TRBJ2-2 NA TRBV28
CASTPDYYGYTF TGTGCCAGTACGCCCGACTACTATGGCTACACCTTC NA TRBJ1-2 NA TRBV19
CSVRTTSPTGELFF TGCAGCGTTCGGACTACCTCGCCCACCGGGGAGCTGTTTTTT NA TRBJ2-2 NA TRBV29-1
CASSILAGGRGSNEQFF TGTGCCAGTAGTATACTAGCGGGGGGCAGAGGAAGTAATGAGCAGTTCTTC NA TRBJ2-1 TRBD2 TRBV19
CASSSQRGGSYEQYF TGTGCCAGCAGCTCTCAGCGGGGGGGATCCTACGAGCAGTACTTC few TRBJ2-7 TRBD2 TRBV7-2
CASSLSAQGYRETQYF TGTGCCAGCAGTTTATCAGCACAGGGGTATCGAGAGACCCAGTACTTC NA TRBJ2-5 TRBD1 TRBV28
CASSFDWEGNVYEQYF TGTGCCAGCAGCTTTGATTGGGAGGGAAACGTGTACGAGCAGTACTTC few TRBJ2-7 TRBD2 TRBV5-5
CASSQVWGTSGSNQETQYF TGTGCCAGCAGCCAAGTCTGGGGAACTAGCGGGAGTAACCAAGAGACCCAGTACTTC NA TRBJ2-5 TRBD2 TRBV14
CAARGSGGESDEQFF TGTGCGGCGAGGGGTAGCGGGGGGGAGAGCGATGAGCAGTTCTTC NA TRBJ2-1 TRBD2 TRBV5-4
CASSHPQGSNQPQHF TGTGCCAGCAGCCACCCACAGGGATCCAATCAGCCCCAGCATTTT NA TRBJ1-5 NA TRBV14
CASTPWPITEAFF TGTGCCAGCACCCCTTGGCCAATCACTGAAGCTTTCTTT few TRBJ1-1 NA TRBV5-6
CASSKVFDRDGDDSYEQYF TGTGCCAGCAGCAAAGTCTTCGACAGGGATGGGGACGACTCCTACGAGCAGTACTTC NA TRBJ2-7 NA TRBV21-1
CASSEYRDNEQFF TGTGCCAGCAGTGAGTATAGAGACAATGAGCAGTTCTTC NA TRBJ2-1 NA TRBV6-1
CASSGDHRGDTQYF TGTGCCAGCAGCGGAGACCACAGGGGAGATACGCAGTATTTT once TRBJ2-3 TRBD1 TRBV9